Reported below is one TCR beta chain. This sample stems from a study of blood T cell repertoires in COVID-19. Clones were read by immunoSEQ multiplex PCR, and TCRdb kept only the in-frame ones, dropping some. The table has about 99,000 clones, 87% seen once. Specimen: peripheral blood. This TCR came from a man in his fifties or sixties with acute or convalescent COVID-19.

The CDR3 coding sequence is TGTGCCAGCAGCCCAGGGACTAGCGGGAGTACCGGGGAGCTGTTTTTT. As protein: CASSPGTSGSTGELFF. The V call is TRBV11-3, the J call TRBJ2-2; 14 bases are a match to TRBD2. Germline V gene sequence: CDR1 SGHNT, CDR2 YENEEA. The CDR3 runs to 16 residues. The V and J ends lost 5 bases and 5 bases, in that order; junction bases with no gene match: 4. The full variable domain, rest sourced from reference TRBV11-3 and TRBJ2-2, is EAGVVQSPRYKIIEKKQPVAFWCNPISGHNTLYWYLQNLGQGPELLIRYENEEAVDDSQLPKDRFSAERLKGVDSTLKIQPAELGDSAVYLCASSPGTSGSTGELFFGEGSRLTVL.